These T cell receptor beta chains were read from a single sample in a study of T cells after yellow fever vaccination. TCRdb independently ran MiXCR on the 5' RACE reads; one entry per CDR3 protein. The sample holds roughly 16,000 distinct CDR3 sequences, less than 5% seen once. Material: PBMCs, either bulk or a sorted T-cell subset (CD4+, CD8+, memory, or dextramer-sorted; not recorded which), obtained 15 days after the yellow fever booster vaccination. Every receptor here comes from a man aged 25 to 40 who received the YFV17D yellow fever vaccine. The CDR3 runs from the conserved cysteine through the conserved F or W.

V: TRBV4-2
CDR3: CASSQEAWGGTNHLSYNEQFF

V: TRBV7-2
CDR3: CASRREGVETQYF

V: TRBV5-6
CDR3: CASSLGSGRSYEQYF

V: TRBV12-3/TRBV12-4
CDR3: CASSLGYNSPLHF

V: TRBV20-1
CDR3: CSASILTSGITDEQFF

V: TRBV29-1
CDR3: CSATGGYAYEQYF

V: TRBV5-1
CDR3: CASSLTGGGYTF

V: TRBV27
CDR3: CASGGLAEGTGELFF

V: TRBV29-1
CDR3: CSVDEGGTDTQYF

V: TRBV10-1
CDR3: CASRVAGNEQYF

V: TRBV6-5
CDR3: CASSYSDGQYF

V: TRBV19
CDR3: CASSMEAGFMNTEAFF

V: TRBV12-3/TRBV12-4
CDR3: CASSPGVLPGTNYGYTF

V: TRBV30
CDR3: CARGLAGDTDTQYF

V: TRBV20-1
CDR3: CSAQGPNTEAFF

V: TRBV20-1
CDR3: CSASGPNYGYTF

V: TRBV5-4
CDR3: CASSLEGFNEQFF

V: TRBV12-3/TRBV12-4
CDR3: CASFNVDTQYF

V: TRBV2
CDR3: CASSEDGNYGYTF

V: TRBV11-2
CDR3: CASSAIRSGANVLTF

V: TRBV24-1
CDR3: CATSYLPWVAGNRGGRDEQFF